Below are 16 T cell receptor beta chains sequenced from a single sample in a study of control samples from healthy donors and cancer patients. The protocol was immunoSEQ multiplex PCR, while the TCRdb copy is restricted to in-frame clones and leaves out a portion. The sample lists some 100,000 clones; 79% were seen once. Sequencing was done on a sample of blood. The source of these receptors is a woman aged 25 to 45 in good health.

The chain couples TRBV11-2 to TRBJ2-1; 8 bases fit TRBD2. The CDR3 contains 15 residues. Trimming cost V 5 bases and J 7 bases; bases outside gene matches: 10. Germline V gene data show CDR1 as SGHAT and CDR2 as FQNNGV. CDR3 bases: TGTGCCAGCAGCACTAGCGGCCGATCTACTAATGAGCAGTTCTTC. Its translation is CASSTSGRSTNEQFF.

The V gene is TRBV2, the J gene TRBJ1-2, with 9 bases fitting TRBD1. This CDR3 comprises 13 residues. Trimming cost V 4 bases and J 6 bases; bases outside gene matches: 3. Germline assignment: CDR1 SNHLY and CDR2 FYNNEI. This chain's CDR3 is CASSVTGGDGYTF. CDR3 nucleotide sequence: TGTGCCAGCAGTGTGACAGGGGGGGATGGCTACACCTTC.

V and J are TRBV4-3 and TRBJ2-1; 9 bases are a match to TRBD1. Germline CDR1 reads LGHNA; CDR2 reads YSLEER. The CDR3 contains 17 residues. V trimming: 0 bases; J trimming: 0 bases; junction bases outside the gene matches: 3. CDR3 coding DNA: TGCGCCAGCAGCCAAGAAAAGACAGGGGGCTCCTACAATGAGCAGTTCTTC. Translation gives CASSQEKTGGSYNEQFF.

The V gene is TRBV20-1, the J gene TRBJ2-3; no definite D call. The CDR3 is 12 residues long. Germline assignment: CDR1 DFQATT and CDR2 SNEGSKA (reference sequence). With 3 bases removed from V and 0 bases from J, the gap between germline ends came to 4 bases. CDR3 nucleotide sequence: TGCAGTGCTAGTCGTAGCACAGATACGCAGTATTTT. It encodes CSASRSTDTQYF.

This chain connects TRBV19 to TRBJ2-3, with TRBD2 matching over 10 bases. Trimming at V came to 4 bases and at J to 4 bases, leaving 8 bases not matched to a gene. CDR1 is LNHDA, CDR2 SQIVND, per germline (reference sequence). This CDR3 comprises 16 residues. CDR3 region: CASSTRSGGAADTQYF. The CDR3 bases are TGTGCCAGTAGTACCCGAAGCGGGGGGGCCGCAGATACGCAGTATTTT.

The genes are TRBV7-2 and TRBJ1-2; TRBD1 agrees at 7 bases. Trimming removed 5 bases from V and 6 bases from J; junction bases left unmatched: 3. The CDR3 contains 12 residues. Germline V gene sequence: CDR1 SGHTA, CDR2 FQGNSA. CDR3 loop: CASSATGDGYTF. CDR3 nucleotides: TGTGCCAGCAGCGCAACAGGGGATGGCTACACCTTC.

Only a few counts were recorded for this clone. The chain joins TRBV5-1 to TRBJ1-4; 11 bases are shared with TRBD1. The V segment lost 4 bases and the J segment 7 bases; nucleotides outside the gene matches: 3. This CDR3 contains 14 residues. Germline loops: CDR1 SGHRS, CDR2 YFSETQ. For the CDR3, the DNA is TGCGCCAGCAGCCTCGGACAGGGGGCTGAAAAACTGTTTTTT. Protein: CASSLGQGAEKLFF.

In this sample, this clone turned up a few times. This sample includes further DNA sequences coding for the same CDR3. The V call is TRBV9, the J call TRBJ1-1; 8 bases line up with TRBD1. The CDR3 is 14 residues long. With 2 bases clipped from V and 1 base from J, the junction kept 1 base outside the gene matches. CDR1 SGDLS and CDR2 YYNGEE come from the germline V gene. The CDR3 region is CASSVTGGNTEAFF. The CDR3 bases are TGTGCCAGCAGCGTTACAGGGGGGAACACTGAAGCTTTCTTT. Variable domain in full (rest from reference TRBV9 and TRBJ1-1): DSGVTQTPKHLITATGQRVTLRCSPRSGDLSVYWYQQSLDQGLQFLIQYYNGEERAKGNILERFSAQQFPDLHSELNLSSLELGDSALYFCASSVTGGNTEAFFGQGTRLTVV.

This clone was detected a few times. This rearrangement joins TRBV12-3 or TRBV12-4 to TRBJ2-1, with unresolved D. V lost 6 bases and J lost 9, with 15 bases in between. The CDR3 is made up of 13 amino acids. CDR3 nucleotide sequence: TGTGCCAGCAGCCTGGACGCGTCGGGTGAGCAGTTCTTC. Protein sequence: CASSLDASGEQFF.

CDR3 loop: CASSWLRTGLYTGELFF. CDR3 nucleotide sequence: TGCGCCAGCAGCTGGCTAAGGACCGGGTTATACACCGGGGAGCTGTTTTTT. The genes are TRBV5-1 and TRBJ2-2; D call uncertain. This CDR3 is built from 17 residues. From germline, CDR1 is SGHRS and CDR2 YFSETQ. Trimming pared 3 bases from V and 3 bases from J, leaving 18 bases between.

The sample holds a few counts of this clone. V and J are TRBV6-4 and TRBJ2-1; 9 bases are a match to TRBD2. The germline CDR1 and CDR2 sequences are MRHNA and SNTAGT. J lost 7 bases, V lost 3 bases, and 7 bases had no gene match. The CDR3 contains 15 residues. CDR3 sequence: CASSDSAGGQNEQFF. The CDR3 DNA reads TGTGCCAGCAGTGATTCGGCGGGGGGGCAGAATGAGCAGTTCTTC.

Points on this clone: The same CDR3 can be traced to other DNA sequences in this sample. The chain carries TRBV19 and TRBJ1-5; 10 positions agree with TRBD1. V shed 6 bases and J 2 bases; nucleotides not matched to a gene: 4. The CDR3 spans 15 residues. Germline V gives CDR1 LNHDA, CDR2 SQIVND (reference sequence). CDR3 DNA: TGTGCCAGTAGCCCCGGGACAGGGGGCAATCAGCCCCAGCATTTT. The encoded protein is CASSPGTGGNQPQHF.

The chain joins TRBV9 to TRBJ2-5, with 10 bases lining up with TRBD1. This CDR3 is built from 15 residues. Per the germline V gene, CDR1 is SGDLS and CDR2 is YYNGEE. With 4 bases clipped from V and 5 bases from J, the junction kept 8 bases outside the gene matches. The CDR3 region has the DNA TGTGCCAGCAGCACCCGACAGGGGGCAAGGGAGACCCAGTACTTC. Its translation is CASSTRQGARETQYF. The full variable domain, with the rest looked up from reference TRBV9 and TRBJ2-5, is DSGVTQTPKHLITATGQRVTLRCSPRSGDLSVYWYQQSLDQGLQFLIQYYNGEERAKGNILERFSAQQFPDLHSELNLSSLELGDSALYFCASSTRQGARETQYFGPGTRLLVL.

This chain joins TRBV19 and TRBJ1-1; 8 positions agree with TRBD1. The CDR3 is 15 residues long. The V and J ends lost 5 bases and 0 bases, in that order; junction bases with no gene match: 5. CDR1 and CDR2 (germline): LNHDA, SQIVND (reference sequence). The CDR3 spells CASSDGQGLNTEAFF. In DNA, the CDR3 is TGTGCCAGTAGTGATGGACAGGGCCTGAACACTGAAGCTTTCTTT.

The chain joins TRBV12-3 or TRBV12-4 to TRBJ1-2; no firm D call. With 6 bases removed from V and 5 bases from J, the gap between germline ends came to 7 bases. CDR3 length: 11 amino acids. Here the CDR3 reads CASSPYYGYTF. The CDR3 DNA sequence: TGTGCCAGCAGCCCCTATTATGGCTACACCTTC.

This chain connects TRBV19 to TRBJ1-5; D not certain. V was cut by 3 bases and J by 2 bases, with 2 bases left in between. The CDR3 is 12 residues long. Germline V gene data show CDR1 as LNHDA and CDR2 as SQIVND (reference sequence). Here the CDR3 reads CASSIGNQPQHF. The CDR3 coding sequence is TGTGCCAGTAGTATTGGCAATCAGCCCCAGCATTTT.